These 26 T cell receptor beta chains share one sample of origin, sequenced in a study of shared clonotypes between healthy human individuals. Sequencing was performed with immunoSEQ multiplex PCR; in TCRdb, only in-frame clones are kept and a portion is missing. The sample yields over 700,000 clones, 55% to 75% seen once. Sequencing was performed on memory CD4+ T cells sorted from blood. Documented subset: CD45RA-negative fraction. These receptors came from a woman aged 25 to 39 in good health.

The J gene is TRBJ2-7, the V gene TRBV30; the match to TRBD2 covers 8 bases. After removal of 4 bases from V and 4 bases from J, the junction contained 6 bases not matched to a gene. Germline CDR1 and CDR2: GTSNPN and SVGIG (reference sequence). The CDR3 has 13 residues. CDR3 coding DNA: TGTGCCTGGACCCGCGGGAGGTTGTACGAGCAGTACTTC. Translation gives CAWTRGRLYEQYF.

The chain links TRBV5-1 to TRBJ2-1; D unclear. The V gene lost 1 base and the J gene lost 0 bases, with 8 bases spanning the gap. The CDR3 extends over 15 amino acids. Germline V lookup: CDR1 SGHRS, CDR2 YFSETQ. CDR3 sequence: CASSLQRPSYNEQFF. The DNA of the CDR3 is TGCGCCAGCAGCTTGCAGCGCCCCTCCTACAATGAGCAGTTCTTC.

The CDR3 DNA reads as TGTGCCAGCAGTTTGGTAGGACGGTGGGGGGAAAAACTGTTTTTT. It encodes CASSLVGRWGEKLFF. This chain uses TRBV27 with TRBJ1-4, with D tentatively TRBD1 (5 bases). Germline V gene data show CDR1 as MNHEY and CDR2 as SMNVEV (reference sequence). V lost 3 bases and J lost 8, with 16 bases in between. This CDR3 spans 15 amino acids.

The rearrangement joins TRBV28 to TRBJ2-7; D might be TRBD2 (5 bases). Germline assignment: CDR1 MDHEN and CDR2 SYDVKM. With 2 bases removed from V and 7 bases from J, the gap between germline ends came to 9 bases. The CDR3 is 12 residues long. CDR3 DNA: TGTGCCAGCAGTTTAATGAGCGGTGAGCAGTACTTC. This gives the protein CASSLMSGEQYF.

V usage is TRBV6-6 and J usage is TRBJ2-1; 10 bases match TRBD2. The germline V gene has CDR1 MNHNY and CDR2 SVGAGI (reference sequence). J gave up 5 bases and V 7 bases, and 8 bases lay outside the gene matches. This CDR3 spans 15 amino acids. The CDR3 DNA reads TGTGCCAGCACCCCGGGACTAGCGCCTCACAATGAGCAGTTCTTC. Residues: CASTPGLAPHNEQFF.

The rearrangement joins TRBV6-1 to TRBJ1-1; no firm D call. Germline assignment: CDR1 MNHNS and CDR2 SASEGT. The ends were cut back, 6 bases at V and 4 bases at J, with 12 bases in the middle. This CDR3 has 13 residues. The CDR3 region has the DNA TGTGCCAGCAGATCCTCGGGGTTCACTGAAGCTTTCTTT. Protein sequence: CASRSSGFTEAFF.

The chain combines TRBV28 with TRBJ2-3; perhaps TRBD2 as D (7 bases). V was shortened by 2 bases and J by 7 bases, with 22 bases between the two germline ends. The CDR3 is 17 residues long. Germline-derived CDR1 and CDR2 are MDHEN and SYDVKM. The CDR3, as DNA: TGTGCCAGCAGTTTAAAAGGCTTGGGCCGGGGGGCTCATACGCAGTATTTT. As protein: CASSLKGLGRGAHTQYF.

In the case of this clone: Other nucleotide sequences in the sample specify the same CDR3. V gene TRBV29-1 combines with J gene TRBJ2-6; the D is unclear. The CDR3 loop spans 12 amino acids. With 7 bases removed from V and 0 bases from J, the gap between germline ends came to 4 bases. CDR1 is SQVTM and CDR2 is ANQGSEA in the germline V gene. The CDR3 is CSARSGANVLTF. CDR3 coding DNA: TGCAGCGCCCGCTCTGGGGCCAACGTCCTGACTTTC.

As DNA, the CDR3 is TGTGCCAGCAGCGCCCAGCTAGCGGGAGACCACAATGAGCAGTTCTTC. Encoded protein: CASSAQLAGDHNEQFF. The V and J genes are TRBV9 and TRBJ2-1; TRBD2 aligns across 10 bases. The junction had 8 bases not matched to a gene; V was cut back by 3 bases and J by 5 bases. The CDR3 is 16 amino acids. The germline gives CDR1 SGDLS, CDR2 YYNGEE.

The J gene is TRBJ2-4, the V gene TRBV2, with TRBD1 identical over 8 bases. Germline V gene sequence: CDR1 SNHLY, CDR2 FYNNEI. Trimming cost V 4 bases and J 0 bases; bases outside gene matches: 8. The CDR3 sequence is 17 residues long. CDR3 sequence (DNA): TGTGCCAGCAGTGGAAGACAGGGGACCCTAGCCAAAAACATTCAGTACTTC. Amino acid sequence: CASSGRQGTLAKNIQYF.

The rearrangement uses TRBV11-2 and TRBJ2-3; 13 positions agree with TRBD2. V lost 1 base to trimming and J lost 3 bases; unmatched junction nucleotides: 7. The CDR3 contains 18 residues. Germline CDR1 reads SGHAT; CDR2 reads FQNNGV. The CDR3 protein is CASSLGLAGGFGTDTQYF. In DNA, the CDR3 is TGTGCCAGCAGCTTAGGACTAGCGGGAGGATTTGGAACAGATACGCAGTATTTT.

A few counts support this clone. V is TRBV11-2 and J is TRBJ2-1; D perhaps matches TRBD1 (6 bases). Germline CDR1 SGHAT, CDR2 FQNNGV. CDR3 length equals 16 residues. Trimming took off 0 bases at V and 2 bases at J, with 11 bases between the two ends. The CDR3 loop is CASSLEGQGPYNEQFF. CDR3 in DNA: TGTGCCAGCAGCTTAGAAGGCCAGGGGCCCTACAATGAGCAGTTCTTC.

This chain links TRBV2 with TRBJ1-3; D remains unclear. This CDR3 region has 16 residues. The V gene's germline CDR1 is SNHLY and CDR2 FYNNEI. Trimming left V 2 bases short and J 0 bases short, with 11 bases between. Here the CDR3 reads CASSEIGSSSGNTIYF. For the CDR3, the DNA is TGTGCCAGCAGTGAAATCGGCAGTAGCTCTGGAAACACCATATATTTT.

This clone was found a few times. This CDR3 is also generated by other DNA sequences in the sample. The V gene is TRBV10-1, the J gene TRBJ2-7, with no clear D. Germline V CDR1 and CDR2: WNHNN, SYGVQD (reference sequence). The V gene lost 4 bases and the J gene lost 3 bases, with 1 base spanning the gap. The CDR3 runs 10 residues. The CDR3 nucleotides read TGCGCCAGCAGTGTCTACGAGCAGTACTTC. Protein sequence: CASSVYEQYF.

This chain links TRBV2 with TRBJ1-2, with D possibly being TRBD1 (6 bases). V was clipped by 11 bases and J by 8 bases, with 21 bases between them. The CDR3 extends over 13 amino acids. Germline CDR1 reads SNHLY; CDR2 reads FYNNEI. CDR3 sequence: CAVRDTFPRGYTF. CDR3 sequence (DNA): TGTGCCGTCCGGGACACATTCCCTCGCGGCTACACCTTC.

The J gene is TRBJ2-3, the V gene TRBV18; D is unresolved. Per germline, CDR1 KGHSH and CDR2 LQKENI. Deletions cut 3 bases from V and 1 base from J, with 5 bases between. This CDR3 comprises 13 residues. CDR3 protein: CASSPAGTDTQYF. For the CDR3, the DNA is TGTGCCAGCTCACCGGCAGGCACAGATACGCAGTATTTT. Looking up the rest from reference TRBV18 and TRBJ2-3 gives the full variable domain: NAGVMQNPRHLVRRRGQEARLRCSPMKGHSHVYWYRQLPEEGLKFMVYLQKENIIDESGMPKERFSAEFPKEGPSILRIQQVVRGDSAAYFCASSPAGTDTQYFGPGTRLTVL.

A few counts support this clone. A much bigger clone sits one base away, suggesting this may be a read error. Other DNA sequences in the same sample also yield this CDR3. The chain joins TRBV27 to TRBJ2-7; weak D call: TRBD1 (5 bases). V lost 3 bases and J 2 bases, leaving 11 bases between the germline ends. Germline V gene data show CDR1 as MNHEY and CDR2 as SMNVEV (reference sequence). The CDR3 has 14 residues. The CDR3 loop reads CASSFSQGPYEQYF. The CDR3 DNA follows: TGTGCCAGCAGTTTCAGCCAGGGCCCCTACGAGCAGTACTTC.

CDR3 amino acids: CASSAGAGRYSGNTIYF. The CDR3 nucleotides are TGTGCCAGCAGTGCGGGGGCAGGACGATACTCTGGAAACACCATATATTTT. This chain joins TRBV2 and TRBJ1-3; TRBD1 might be the D (6 bases). Germline assignment: CDR1 SNHLY and CDR2 FYNNEI. The CDR3 totals 17 residues. V shed 4 bases and J shed 0 bases, with 16 bases lying between them.

The chain uses TRBV30 and TRBJ2-7; unclear D gene. V was shortened by 8 bases and J by 1 base, with 12 bases between the two germline ends. The germline gives CDR1 GTSNPN, CDR2 SVGIG (reference sequence). The CDR3 spans 12 residues. DNA for the CDR3: TGTGCCGGTAGACAATTTTCCTACGAGCAGTACTTC. This translates into CAGRQFSYEQYF.

This clone came up a few times. V usage is TRBV28 and J usage is TRBJ2-5; D is undetermined. The V and J ends lost 5 bases and 5 bases respectively, with 9 bases between them. The germline V gene has CDR1 MDHEN and CDR2 SYDVKM. This CDR3 comprises 12 residues. CDR3 in DNA: TGTGCCAGCAGTCCGCAAAGGGAGACCCAGTACTTC. It yields the protein CASSPQRETQYF.

This chain links TRBV6-6 with TRBJ2-5, with 9 nucleotides matching TRBD2. V gave up 1 base and J gave up 5 bases; unmatched junction bases: 5. The germline gives CDR1 MNHNY, CDR2 SVGAGI (reference sequence). The CDR3 covers 15 residues. CDR3 protein: CASSYFSGSQETQYF. The CDR3 DNA sequence: TGTGCCAGCAGTTACTTTAGCGGGAGTCAGGAGACCCAGTACTTC.

Regarding this clone: This sample also contains other DNA sequences that code for the same CDR3. The chain has TRBV5-1 and TRBJ2-2; weak D call: TRBD2 (5 bases). The CDR3 extends over 16 amino acids. V dropped 0 bases and J dropped 0 bases, with 9 bases sitting between them. Germline-derived CDR1 and CDR2 are SGHRS and YFSETQ. CDR3 sequence reads: CASSLAGAANTGELFF. CDR3 in DNA: TGCGCCAGCAGCTTGGCCGGAGCGGCGAACACCGGGGAGCTGTTTTTT.

This chain uses TRBV20-1 with TRBJ2-5; D is uncertain. Germline CDR1 is DFQATT and CDR2 is SNEGSKA (reference sequence). The CDR3 consists of 11 residues. Trimming removed 6 bases from V and 5 bases from J, with 10 bases in between. CDR3 sequence (DNA): TGCAGTGCACTTAATATGGAGACCCAGTACTTC. As protein: CSALNMETQYF.

This clone was observed a handful of times. The chain has TRBV5-1 and TRBJ2-1; TRBD2 matches at 7 bases. Germline V gene lookup returns CDR1 SGHRS and CDR2 YFSETQ. Trimming took 5 bases from V and 7 from J; bases not matched to a gene: 6. The CDR3 is made up of 13 amino acids. The CDR3 sequence is CASSGGRGNEQFF. The DNA for the CDR3 is TGCGCCAGCAGTGGCGGGAGAGGGAATGAGCAGTTCTTC.

The CDR3: CASSSGVGEQYF. As DNA, the CDR3 is TGTGCCAGCAGCTCTGGCGTTGGCGAGCAGTACTTC. The chain uses TRBV2 and TRBJ2-7; D unresolved. The CDR3 has 12 amino acids. CDR1 is SNHLY, CDR2 FYNNEI, per germline. The V end lost 6 bases, the J end lost 6 bases, and 12 bases lay between the germline ends.

The chain is built from TRBV5-6 and TRBJ2-1, with TRBD1 as a possible D gene (5 bases). This CDR3 region has 16 residues. Trimming pared 4 bases from V and 0 bases from J, leaving 14 bases between. The germline V gene has CDR1 SGHDT and CDR2 YYEEEE. This chain's CDR3 is CASSAKTVSSYNEQFF. The CDR3 nucleotides read TGTGCCAGCAGCGCTAAGACAGTAAGCTCCTACAATGAGCAGTTCTTC. The full variable domain, rest sourced from reference TRBV5-6 and TRBJ2-1, is DAGVTQSPTHLIKTRGQQVTLRCSPKSGHDTVSWYQQALGQGPQFIFQYYEEEERQRGNFPDRFSGHQFPNYSSELNVNALLLGDSALYLCASSAKTVSSYNEQFFGPGTRLTVL.